This T cell receptor beta chain originates from a study of Ad26.COV2.S vaccination and SARS-CoV-2 variants. Notes on the study in general: Vaccine recipients surpassed placebo recipients in spike-specific TCR breadth.

Per germline, CDR1 MNHEY and CDR2 SVGAGI. The V gene lost 9 bases and the J gene lost 5 bases, with 10 bases spanning the gap. This CDR3 has 11 amino acids. Details on this clone: Antigen: not known.

Here immunoSEQ multiplex PCR was the method, and the copy in TCRdb shows in-frame clones only, minus some. The sample yields 97,000 or so clones, around 81% seen once. The gene calls are TRBV6-5 and TRBJ1-2, with unresolved D. Sequencing was performed on peripheral blood, taken after recovery from COVID-19. The sequence was collected from a human donor who had recovered from COVID-19. Here the CDR3 reads CARTTLYGYTF. The CDR3 DNA is TGTGCCAGAACGACCCTTTATGGCTACACCTTC.